Listed below are T cell receptor beta chains from one sample, sequenced in a study of shared clonotypes between healthy human individuals. Some clones are missing from TCRdb's copy, which holds only in-frame ones; the method was immunoSEQ multiplex PCR. The table lists roughly 2.5 million clones, about 92% of them singletons, with 0.11% to 0.15% in the top ten. Sequenced input: naive CD4+ T cells sorted from blood. These TCRs come from a man aged 18 to 30 in good health. Both conserved end residues are part of each CDR3.

V gene,CDR3 protein
TRBV6-1,CASSPGLALAYEQYF
TRBV10-1,CASRQGSGNTIYF
TRBV18,CASSLDTTTLYEQYF
TRBV19,CASSVGTGLNTEAFF
TRBV6-6,CASSLQGTTNTGELFF
TRBV29-1,CSVETLDWANTEAFF
TRBV4-1,CASSLATSGGVWELFF
TRBV19,CASSTVWTTANSPLHF
TRBV11-3,CASSPPPSSGANVLTF
TRBV9,CASSLQARMREQFF
TRBV5-1,CASRRRTGGAEDTQYF
TRBV6-6,CASSADRFYEQYF
TRBV7-2,CASSLGGLGTDTQYF
TRBV15,CATSRVQEGRYEQYF
TRBV25-1,CASTEGASGQETQYF
TRBV4-3,CASSRTLDGGRPQHF
TRBV29-1,CSVGTSGGPYNEQFF
TRBV4-2,CASSQEGGGATDTQYF
TRBV4-3,CASSQETSDNQPQHF
TRBV5-1,CASSLAGTLYEQYF
TRBV7-9,CASSLQGWGTEAFF
TRBV7-9,CASSLVGLRLEKLFF
TRBV7-6,CASSLVGGTGRTTGTDTQYF
TRBV5-4,CASSRQDHYEQYF
TRBV5-1,CASSLGDNKLAFF
TRBV10-3,CAISESRGGSTDTQYF
TRBV7-9,CASSLLDTIYEQYF
TRBV27,CASSSQARTDTQYF
TRBV11-2,CASSLNDGNQPQHF
TRBV9,CASSDRPIDEQFF
TRBV20-1,CSARLNTEAFF
TRBV10-1,CASSESVAGVGNEQFF
TRBV5-1,CASSHPPPDSPLHF
TRBV18,CASSPPGETQYF
TRBV10-1,CASSPGGLYEQYF